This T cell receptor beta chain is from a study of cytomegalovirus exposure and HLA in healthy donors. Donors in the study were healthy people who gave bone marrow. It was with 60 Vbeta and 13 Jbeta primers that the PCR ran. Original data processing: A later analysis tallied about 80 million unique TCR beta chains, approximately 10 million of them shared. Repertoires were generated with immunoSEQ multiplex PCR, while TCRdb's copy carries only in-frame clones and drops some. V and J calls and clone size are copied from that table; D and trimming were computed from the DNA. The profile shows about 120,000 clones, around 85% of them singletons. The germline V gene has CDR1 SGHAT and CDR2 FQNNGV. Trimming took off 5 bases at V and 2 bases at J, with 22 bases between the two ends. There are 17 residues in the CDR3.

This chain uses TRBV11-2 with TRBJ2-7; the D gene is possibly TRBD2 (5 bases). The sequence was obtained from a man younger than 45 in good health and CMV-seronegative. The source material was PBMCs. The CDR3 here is CASSPFPAEGIAYEQYF. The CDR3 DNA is TGTGCCAGCAGCCCCTTTCCGGCCGAGGGAATAGCCTACGAGCAGTACTTC.